This T cell receptor beta chain was obtained from a study of glioma-infiltrating T cells after dendritic cell vaccination. Study-level findings and limits: Survival was not directly related to TCR clonality in these patients.

J gave up 1 base and V 3 bases, and 7 bases lay outside the gene matches. Per the germline V gene, CDR1 is LNHNV and CDR2 is YYDKDF (reference sequence). CDR3 length: 16 residues. TCRB CDR3 was amplified from 2 ug genomic DNA or less. The assay was immunoSEQ multiplex PCR, and TCRdb's table has in-frame clones only and misses some. The sample contains roughly 52,000 clones, about 85% of which appear only once. PBMC sampling occurred before vaccination, two weeks after the third dose, and at progression. Comments on this clone: What it binds is not known.

This material consisted of blood, taken before dendritic cell vaccination. The genes are TRBV15 and TRBJ2-3, with TRBD1 matching 7 bases. The sequence was collected from a human donor with glioblastoma. This chain's CDR3 is CATSRGPGQRTDTQYF. For the CDR3, the DNA is TGTGCCACCAGCAGGGGGCCGGGACAGCGCACAGATACGCAGTATTTT.